This T cell receptor (beta chain) derives from a study of cytomegalovirus exposure and HLA in healthy donors. Study observations and caveats: By a later analysis, the bulk of CMV-associated TCR beta chains appeared HLA-restricted. In vitro assays verified that three CMV-associated chains recognized CMV antigens specifically.

Of note for this clone: Its target is unknown.

The PCR made use of 60 Vbeta and 13 Jbeta primers. The method was immunoSEQ multiplex PCR; TCRdb's version includes in-frame clones alone and lacks a portion of them. The sample has around 45,000 clones; the top ten hold around 1.8%. The junction had 10 bases not matched to a gene; V was cut back by 4 bases and J by 2 bases. The CDR3 consists of 17 residues. Germline CDR1 and CDR2: SGHTA and FQGNSA. The chain has TRBV7-2 and TRBJ1-5; 8 positions match TRBD1. This receptor was obtained from a woman aged 30 to 39 in good health and CMV-seronegative. Material: PBMCs. The CDR3 is CASSSRQGTLGNQPQHF. Here the CDR3 DNA reads TGTGCCAGCAGCTCGAGACAGGGGACGCTGGGCAATCAGCCCCAGCATTTT. The complete variable domain, with remaining parts taken from reference TRBV7-2 and TRBJ1-5, reads GAGVSQSPSNKVTEKGKDVELRCDPISGHTALYWYRQSLGQGLEFLIYFQGNSAPDKSGLPSDRFSAERTGGSVSTLTIQRTQQEDSAVYLCASSSRQGTLGNQPQHFGDGTRLSIL.